Given below is one T cell receptor (beta chain) in context. Antigen: not known. The sample is drawn from a study of T cell repertoires in cytomegalovirus infection. On the study more broadly: Public signatures in TCR beta pointed to CMV infection and matching HLA type.

Regarding the study as a whole: In two of eight donors, the top clonotype was HLA-C-restricted CMV-specific.

The CDR3 is 18 amino acids. Per the germline V gene, CDR1 is MNHEY and CDR2 is SVGAGI. V gave up 6 bases and J gave up 4 bases; unmatched junction bases: 10. TCRdb analysed the reads with MiXCR anew, one entry per CDR3 protein. Of fewer than 300,000 distinct CDR3 sequences detected, about 23% appear once; the ten largest clones hold approximately 14%. The gene calls are TRBV6-5 and TRBJ2-1, with 15 nucleotides matching TRBD2. The receptor was derived from a human donor in good health (CMV status not recorded). Some clones in this sample may be carry-over from other donors' samples. The sample comprised PBMCs. The CDR3 here is CASSPETGTSGGYNEQFF. The DNA of the CDR3 is TGTGCCAGCAGCCCCGAGACCGGGACTAGCGGGGGGTACAATGAGCAGTTCTTC.